This T cell receptor (beta chain) was identified during a study of T-cell reconstitution after alpha-beta-depleted transplantation in children. The TCRbeta library was prepared with unique molecular identifiers. MiXCR, applied by TCRdb to the PCR reads, yields one record per CDR3 protein. Of around 200,000 distinct CDR3 sequences in the sample, approximately 7% were seen once. V dropped 5 bases and J dropped 0 bases, with 16 bases sitting between them. This CDR3 has 16 amino acids. CDR1 SGHTA and CDR2 FQGNSA come from the germline V gene. This clonotype was recorded many times. The source of this sequence is a human donor who donated a stem cell graft to a child with Wiskott-Aldrich syndrome. This rearrangement joins TRBV7-2 to TRBJ1-2, with D perhaps TRBD1 (5 bases). Here the sequenced sample was PBMCs from the stem cell graft donor, taken from the stem cell graft. The chain's CDR3 is CASSPRDGRTNYGYTF. DNA for the CDR3: TGTGCCAGCAGCCCAAGGGACGGAAGGACTAACTATGGCTACACCTTC.